This TCR beta chain was profiled in a study of T-cell reconstitution after alpha-beta-depleted transplantation in children. In this sample, this clonotype turned up many times. Germline values: CDR1 SGHVS, CDR2 FNYEAQ. The CDR3 length is 14 residues. V was trimmed by 2 bases and J by 8 bases, leaving 13 bases between them. Molecular barcoding with unique molecular identifiers was used for the TCRbeta library. MiXCR, applied by TCRdb to the PCR reads, yields one record per CDR3 protein. The data hold about 200,000 distinct CDR3 sequences, with approximately 6.8% observed a single time. The TCR was taken from a girl in the first two years of life with combined immunodeficiency, due to receive a stem cell transplant. The chain employs TRBV7-6 and TRBJ2-1; the D is unclear. The source was PBMCs, collected before TCRalphabeta/CD19-depleted stem cell transplant. The CDR3: CASSLTSVGYEQFF. The CDR3 DNA follows: TGTGCCAGCAGCTTAACCTCTGTAGGCTATGAGCAGTTCTTC. The whole variable domain, remainder taken from reference TRBV7-6 and TRBJ2-1, is GAGVSQSPRYKVTKRGQDVALRCDPISGHVSLYWYRQALGQGPEFLTYFNYEAQQDKSGLPNDRFSAERPEGSISTLTIQRTEQRDSAMYRCASSLTSVGYEQFFGPGTRLTVL.